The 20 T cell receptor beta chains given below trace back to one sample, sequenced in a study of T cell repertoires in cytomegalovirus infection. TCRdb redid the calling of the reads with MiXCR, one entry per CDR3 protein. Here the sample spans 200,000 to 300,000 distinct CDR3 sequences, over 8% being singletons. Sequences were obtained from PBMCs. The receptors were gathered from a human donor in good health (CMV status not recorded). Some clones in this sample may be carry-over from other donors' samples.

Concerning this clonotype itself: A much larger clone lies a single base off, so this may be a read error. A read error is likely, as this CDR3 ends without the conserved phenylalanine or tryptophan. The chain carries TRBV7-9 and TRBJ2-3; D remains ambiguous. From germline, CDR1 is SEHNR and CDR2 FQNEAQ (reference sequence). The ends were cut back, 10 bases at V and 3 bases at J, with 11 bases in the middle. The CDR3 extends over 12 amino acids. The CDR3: CATGWGTDTQYL. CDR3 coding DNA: TGTGCCACCGGGTGGGGAACAGATACGCAGTATCTT.

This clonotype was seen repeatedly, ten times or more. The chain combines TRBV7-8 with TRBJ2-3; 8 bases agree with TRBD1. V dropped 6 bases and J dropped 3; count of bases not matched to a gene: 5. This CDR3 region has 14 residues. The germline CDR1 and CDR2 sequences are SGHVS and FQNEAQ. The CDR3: CASSPGGGTDTQYF. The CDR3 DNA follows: TGTGCCAGCAGTCCAGGGGGCGGAACAGATACGCAGTATTTT.

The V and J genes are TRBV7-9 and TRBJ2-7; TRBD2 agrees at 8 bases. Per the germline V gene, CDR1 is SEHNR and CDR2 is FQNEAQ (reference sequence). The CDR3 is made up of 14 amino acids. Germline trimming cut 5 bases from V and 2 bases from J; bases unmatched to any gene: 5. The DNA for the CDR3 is TGTGCCAGCAGCACCGCGGGGGGTCCCTACGAGCAGTACTTC. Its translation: CASSTAGGPYEQYF.

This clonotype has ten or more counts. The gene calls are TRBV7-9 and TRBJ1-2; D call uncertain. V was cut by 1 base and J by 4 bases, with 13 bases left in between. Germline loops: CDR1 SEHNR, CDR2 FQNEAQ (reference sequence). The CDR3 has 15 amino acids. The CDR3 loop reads CASSLGETKFYGYTF. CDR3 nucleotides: TGTGCCAGCAGCTTAGGAGAGACCAAATTCTATGGCTACACCTTC.

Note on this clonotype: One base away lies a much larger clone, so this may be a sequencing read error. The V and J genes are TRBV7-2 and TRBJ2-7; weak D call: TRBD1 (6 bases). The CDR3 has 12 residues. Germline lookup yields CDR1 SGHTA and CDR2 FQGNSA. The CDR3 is CANSGRGYEQYF. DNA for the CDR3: TGTGCCAACAGCGGCAGGGGCTACGAGCAGTACTTC.

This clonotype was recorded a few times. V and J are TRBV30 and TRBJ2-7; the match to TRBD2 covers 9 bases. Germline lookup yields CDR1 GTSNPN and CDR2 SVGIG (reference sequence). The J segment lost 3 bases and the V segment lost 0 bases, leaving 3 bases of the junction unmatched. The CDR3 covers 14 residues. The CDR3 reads CAWSVAGGNYEQYF. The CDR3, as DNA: TGTGCCTGGAGTGTGGCGGGGGGGAACTACGAGCAGTACTTC.

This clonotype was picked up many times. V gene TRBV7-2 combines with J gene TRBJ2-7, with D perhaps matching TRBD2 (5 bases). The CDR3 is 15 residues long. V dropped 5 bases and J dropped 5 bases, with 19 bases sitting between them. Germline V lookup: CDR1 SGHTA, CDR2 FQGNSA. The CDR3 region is CASSPIAREKDEQYF. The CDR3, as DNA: TGTGCCAGCAGCCCCATAGCGAGGGAGAAGGACGAGCAGTACTTC.

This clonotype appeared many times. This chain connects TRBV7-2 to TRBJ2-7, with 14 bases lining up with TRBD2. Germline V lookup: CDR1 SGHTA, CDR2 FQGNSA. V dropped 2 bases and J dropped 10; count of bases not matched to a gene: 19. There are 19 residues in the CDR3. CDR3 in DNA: TGTGCCAGCAGCTTAATTGGGACTAGCGGGAGATTACGTCGGTTCGAACAGTACTTC. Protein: CASSLIGTSGRLRRFEQYF.

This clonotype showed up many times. CDR3 protein: CASSLLGYDDANNSPLHF. Written as DNA, the CDR3 is TGTGCCAGCAGCTTACTGGGATATGACGACGCAAATAATTCACCCCTCCACTTT. The chain recombines TRBV7-2 with TRBJ1-6; no clear D gene. The CDR3 is made up of 18 amino acids. Germline lookup yields CDR1 SGHTA and CDR2 FQGNSA. V lost 2 bases, J lost 5 bases, and 19 bases lay in between.

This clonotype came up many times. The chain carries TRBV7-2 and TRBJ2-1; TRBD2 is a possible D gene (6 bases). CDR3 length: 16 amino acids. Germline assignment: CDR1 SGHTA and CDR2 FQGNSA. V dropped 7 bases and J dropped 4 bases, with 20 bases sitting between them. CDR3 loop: CASNVAGTGGYNEQFF. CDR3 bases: TGTGCCAGCAACGTTGCCGGGACTGGGGGGTACAATGAGCAGTTCTTC.

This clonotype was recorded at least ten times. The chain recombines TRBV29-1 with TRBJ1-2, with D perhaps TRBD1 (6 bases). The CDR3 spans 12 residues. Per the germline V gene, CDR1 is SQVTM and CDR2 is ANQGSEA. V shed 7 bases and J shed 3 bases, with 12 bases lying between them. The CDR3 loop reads CSAGEGDYGYTF. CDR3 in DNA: TGCAGCGCAGGAGAGGGGGACTATGGCTACACCTTC.

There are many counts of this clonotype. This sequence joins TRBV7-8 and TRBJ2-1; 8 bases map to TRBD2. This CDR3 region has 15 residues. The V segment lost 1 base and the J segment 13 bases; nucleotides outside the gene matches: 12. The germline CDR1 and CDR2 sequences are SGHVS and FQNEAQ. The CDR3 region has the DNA TGTGCCAGCAGCTTAGGGGGAAATAGCGGGGCCTCCCAGTTCTTC. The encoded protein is CASSLGGNSGASQFF.

The CDR3 bases are TGCAGCGTTGGGGACTACAATGAGCAGTTCTTC. Translating gives CSVGDYNEQFF. The chain carries TRBV29-1 and TRBJ2-1; D is undetermined. Germline CDR1 SQVTM, CDR2 ANQGSEA. Trimming removed 4 bases at V and 3 bases at J, with 4 bases between. The CDR3 length is 11 residues.

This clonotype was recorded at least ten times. Written as DNA, the CDR3 is TGTGCCAGCAGCCAAGACGGGACTAGCGGGAGGGTTGCGTTCTTC. This encodes CASSQDGTSGRVAFF. The rearrangement uses TRBV14 and TRBJ2-1; the match to TRBD2 covers 16 bases. The junction had 5 bases not matched to a gene; V was cut back by 0 bases and J by 15 bases. The CDR3 has 15 residues. The germline CDR1 and CDR2 sequences are SGHDN and FVKESK.

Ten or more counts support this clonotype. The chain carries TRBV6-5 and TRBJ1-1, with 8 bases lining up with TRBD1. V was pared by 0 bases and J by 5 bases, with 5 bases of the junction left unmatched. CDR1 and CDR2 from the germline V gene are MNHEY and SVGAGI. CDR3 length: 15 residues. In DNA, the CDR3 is TGTGCCAGCAGTTACTCGAGTACAGGGGGGACTGAAGCTTTCTTT. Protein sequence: CASSYSSTGGTEAFF.

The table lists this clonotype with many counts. CDR3 residues: CASSLSGGHYGYTF. In DNA, the CDR3 is TGTGCCAGCAGTTTATCGGGGGGGCACTATGGCTACACCTTC. The gene calls are TRBV28 and TRBJ1-2; a possible D gene is TRBD1 (6 bases). CDR1 and CDR2 (germline): MDHEN, SYDVKM. The CDR3 spans 14 residues. V was clipped by 1 base and J by 3 bases, with 9 bases between them.

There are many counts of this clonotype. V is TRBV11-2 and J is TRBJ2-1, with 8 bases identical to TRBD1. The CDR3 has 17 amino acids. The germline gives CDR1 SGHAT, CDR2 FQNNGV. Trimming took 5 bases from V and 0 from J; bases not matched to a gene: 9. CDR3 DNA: TGTGCCAGCAGCCCCGGGACAGGCGGAAACTCCTACAATGAGCAGTTCTTC. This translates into CASSPGTGGNSYNEQFF. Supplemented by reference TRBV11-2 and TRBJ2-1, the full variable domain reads EAGVAQSPRYKIIEKRQSVAFWCNPISGHATLYWYQQILGQGPKLLIQFQNNGVVDDSQLPKDRFSAERLKGVDSTLKIQPAKLEDSAVYLCASSPGTGGNSYNEQFFGPGTRLTVL.

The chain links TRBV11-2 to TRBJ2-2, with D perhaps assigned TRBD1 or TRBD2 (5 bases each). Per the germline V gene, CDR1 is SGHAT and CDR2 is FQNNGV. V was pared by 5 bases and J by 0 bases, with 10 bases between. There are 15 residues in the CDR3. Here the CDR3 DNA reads TGTGCCAGCAGCCGGGGCGAATCGAACACCGGGGAGCTGTTTTTT. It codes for CASSRGESNTGELFF.

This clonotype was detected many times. The CDR3 loop is CATSRDRGSWNEQFF. DNA of the CDR3: TGTGCCACCAGCAGAGATCGCGGGAGTTGGAATGAGCAGTTCTTC. V gene TRBV15 combines with J gene TRBJ2-1, with 7 bases that match TRBD2. CDR3 length: 15 residues. Germline V gene lookup returns CDR1 LNHNV and CDR2 YYDKDF (reference sequence). The trim removed 0 bases at V and 7 bases at J, leaving 6 bases unmatched.

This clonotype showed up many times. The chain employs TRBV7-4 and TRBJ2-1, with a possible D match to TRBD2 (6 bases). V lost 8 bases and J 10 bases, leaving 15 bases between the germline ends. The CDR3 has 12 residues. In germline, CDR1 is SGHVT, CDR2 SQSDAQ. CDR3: CASGTPYQEQFF. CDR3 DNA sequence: TGTGCCAGCGGGACTCCCTACCAAGAGCAGTTCTTC.